The subject of this entry is one TCR beta chain. The record originates from a study of blood T cell repertoires in COVID-19. For the study at large: The origin of the acute and convalescent COVID-19 samples was the United States, Italy and Spain. T cells, B-cell-depleted T cells, or PBMCs supplied cDNA or gDNA.

Methods used by the authors: It was from reference gene primer amplification that nucleated cell counts were estimated. Sequenced by immunoSEQ multiplex PCR; TCRdb stores in-frame clones only, minus some. Clonal size and the V and J genes are those of that table, whereas D and trimming came from the DNA. The sample contains 150,000 to 190,000 clones, 65% to 90% of which appear only once. After removal of 4 bases from V and 5 bases from J, the junction contained 7 bases not matched to a gene. CDR1 and CDR2 (germline): MNHEY, SMNVEV (reference sequence). The CDR3 contains 14 residues. This chain connects TRBV27 to TRBJ2-7; the match to TRBD1 covers 8 bases. The receptor was isolated from a woman in her forties or fifties with acute or convalescent COVID-19. Sequencing used peripheral blood. The CDR3 DNA follows: TGTGCCAGCAGTTGGCCCAGGGGGCTCGACGAGCAGTACTTC. Translated, it gives CASSWPRGLDEQYF.